The sequence of this T cell receptor (beta chain) was determined in a study of metastatic and nonmetastatic thyroid tumors. Study as a whole: For malignant and benign thyroid patients, tumor or nodule tissue and blood were the sources whose repertoires were compared. General study findings and limits: Malignant thyroid tumors reportedly had TCR beta diversity that was significantly higher than in benign nodules, in blood and tumor.

Original data processing: Between-group CDR3 differences, defined by clinicopathological status, yielded a distant-metastasis classifier for papillary thyroid cancer. TCRdb recomputed clones from the PCR reads via MiXCR. TCRdb's processing, not the study's, gives the V and J calls here. Among approximately 32,000 clones, 18% were seen once, and the ten largest hold 8% to 11%. Nobody among the patients had been given any treatment before thyroid surgery. This clone was seen ten or more times. Its antigen is still unknown. Germline values: CDR1 SNHLY, CDR2 FYNNEI. The CDR3 runs 17 residues. V lost 7 bases to trimming and J lost 4 bases; unmatched junction nucleotides: 14.

V usage is TRBV2 and J usage is TRBJ2-7; 12 bases match TRBD2. The source is a female donor with papillary thyroid cancer or a benign thyroid nodule (not recorded which). Some clones in this sample may be carry-over from other donors' samples. Sequenced input: blood. The CDR3 DNA is TGTGCCAGCATTGCGGGAGCTAGCGGGGGGGCCCTATACGAGCAGTACTTC. It specifies CASIAGASGGALYEQYF.